This T cell receptor (beta chain) was sequenced during a study of shared clonotypes between healthy human individuals. As concerns this clone: Its target is not known.

Assay used: immunoSEQ multiplex PCR; TCRdb lists only in-frame clones, some missing. The table lists approximately 1.5 million clones, around 98.5% of them singletons. The trim removed 3 bases at V and 5 bases at J, leaving 10 bases unmatched. Germline V lookup: CDR1 GTSNPN, CDR2 SVGIG (reference sequence). This CDR3 has 15 residues. Findings and limits, study-wide: A handful of donors held about 5.1% of naive CD4 clonotypes in common.

There were only Caucasian adults among the donors, and all lived in Nashville, Tennessee. The chain combines TRBV30 with TRBJ1-5; TRBD1 matches 7 bases. The sequence was obtained from a young man in good health. The sequenced sample was naive CD4+ T cells sorted from blood. The subset here: CD45RA+ positively selected. For the CDR3, the DNA is TGTGCCTGGAGCATTTTACAGGGGATCCATCAGCCCCAGCATTTT. Protein: CAWSILQGIHQPQHF.